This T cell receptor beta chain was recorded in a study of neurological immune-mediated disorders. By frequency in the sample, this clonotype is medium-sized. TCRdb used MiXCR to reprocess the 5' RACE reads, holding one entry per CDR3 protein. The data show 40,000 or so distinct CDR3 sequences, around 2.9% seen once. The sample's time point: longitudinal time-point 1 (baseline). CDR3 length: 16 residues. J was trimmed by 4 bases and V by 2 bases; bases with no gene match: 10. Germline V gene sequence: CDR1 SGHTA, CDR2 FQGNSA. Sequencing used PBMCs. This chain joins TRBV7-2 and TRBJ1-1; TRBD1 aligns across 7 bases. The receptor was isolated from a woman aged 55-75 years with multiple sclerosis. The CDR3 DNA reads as TGTGCCAGCAGCTTATCGGGCGGGGCAGGGGGCACTGAAGCTTTCTTT. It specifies CASSLSGGAGGTEAFF.